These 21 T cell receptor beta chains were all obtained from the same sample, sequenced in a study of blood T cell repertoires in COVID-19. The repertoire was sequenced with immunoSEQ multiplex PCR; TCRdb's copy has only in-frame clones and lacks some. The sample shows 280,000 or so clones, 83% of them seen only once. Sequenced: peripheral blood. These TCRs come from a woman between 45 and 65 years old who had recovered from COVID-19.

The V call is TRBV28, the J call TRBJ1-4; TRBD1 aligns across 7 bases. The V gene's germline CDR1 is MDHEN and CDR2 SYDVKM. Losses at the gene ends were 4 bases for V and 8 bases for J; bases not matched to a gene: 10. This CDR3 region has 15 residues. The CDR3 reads CASSSTQGFSEKLFF. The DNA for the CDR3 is TGTGCCAGCAGTTCCACACAGGGGTTCTCCGAAAAACTGTTTTTT.

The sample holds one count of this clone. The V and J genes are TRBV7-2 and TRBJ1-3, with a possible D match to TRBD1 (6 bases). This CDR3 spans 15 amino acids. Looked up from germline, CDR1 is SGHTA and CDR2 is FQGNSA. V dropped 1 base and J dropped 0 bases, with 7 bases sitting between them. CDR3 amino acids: CASSLGTDSGNTIYF. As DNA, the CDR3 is TGTGCCAGCAGCTTAGGGACAGACTCTGGAAACACCATATATTTT. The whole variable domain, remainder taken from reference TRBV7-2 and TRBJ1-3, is GAGVSQSPSNKVTEKGKDVELRCDPISGHTALYWYRQSLGQGLEFLIYFQGNSAPDKSGLPSDRFSAERTGGSVSTLTIQRTQQEDSAVYLCASSLGTDSGNTIYFGEGSWLTVV.

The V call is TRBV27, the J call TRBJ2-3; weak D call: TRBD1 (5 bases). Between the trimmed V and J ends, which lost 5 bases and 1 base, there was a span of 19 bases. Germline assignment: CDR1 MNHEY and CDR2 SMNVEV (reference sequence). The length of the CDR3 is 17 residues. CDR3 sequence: CASSPPPGSVGTDTQYF. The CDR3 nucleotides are TGTGCCAGCAGTCCCCCTCCAGGGTCTGTTGGCACAGATACGCAGTATTTT.

The CDR3 DNA reads TGTGCCAGCCAGGGGGCGGTGATAACAGATACGCAGTATTTT. It codes for CASQGAVITDTQYF. The V call is TRBV6-5, the J call TRBJ2-3, with 8 bases aligning to TRBD1. The CDR3 extends over 14 amino acids. CDR1 MNHEY and CDR2 SVGAGI come from the germline V gene. With 8 bases clipped from V and 3 bases from J, the junction kept 7 bases outside the gene matches.

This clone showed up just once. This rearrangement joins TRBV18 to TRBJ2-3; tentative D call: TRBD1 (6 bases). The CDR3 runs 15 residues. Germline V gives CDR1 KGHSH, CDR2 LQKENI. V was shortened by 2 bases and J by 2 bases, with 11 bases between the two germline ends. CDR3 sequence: CASSPNSGVTDTQYF. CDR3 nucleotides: TGTGCCAGCTCACCAAATTCAGGGGTCACAGATACGCAGTATTTT.

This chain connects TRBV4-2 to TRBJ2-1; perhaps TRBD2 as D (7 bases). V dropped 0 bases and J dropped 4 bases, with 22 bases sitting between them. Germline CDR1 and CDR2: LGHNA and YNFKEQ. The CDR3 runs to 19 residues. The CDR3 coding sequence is TGTGCCAGCAGCCAAGAGGGAGGCTTGGGCGGGGGCAAATACAATGAGCAGTTCTTC. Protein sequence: CASSQEGGLGGGKYNEQFF.

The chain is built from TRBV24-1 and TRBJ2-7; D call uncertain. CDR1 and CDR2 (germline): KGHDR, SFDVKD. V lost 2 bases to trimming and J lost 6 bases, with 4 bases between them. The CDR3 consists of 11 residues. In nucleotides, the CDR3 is TGTGCCACCAGTGATTCCGGCGAGCAGTACTTC. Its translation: CATSDSGEQYF.

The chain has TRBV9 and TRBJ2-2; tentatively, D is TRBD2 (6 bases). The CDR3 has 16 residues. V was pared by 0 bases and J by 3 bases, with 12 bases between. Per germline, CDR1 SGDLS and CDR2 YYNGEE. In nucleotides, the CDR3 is TGTGCCAGCAGCGTAGTTGGTAGCGGCGACACCGGGGAGCTGTTTTTT. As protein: CASSVVGSGDTGELFF.

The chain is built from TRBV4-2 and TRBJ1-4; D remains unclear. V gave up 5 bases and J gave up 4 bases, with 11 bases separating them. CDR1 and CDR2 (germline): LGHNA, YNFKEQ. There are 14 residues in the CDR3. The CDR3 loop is CASSEMENNEKLFF. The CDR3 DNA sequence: TGTGCCAGCAGCGAGATGGAGAATAATGAAAAACTGTTTTTT.

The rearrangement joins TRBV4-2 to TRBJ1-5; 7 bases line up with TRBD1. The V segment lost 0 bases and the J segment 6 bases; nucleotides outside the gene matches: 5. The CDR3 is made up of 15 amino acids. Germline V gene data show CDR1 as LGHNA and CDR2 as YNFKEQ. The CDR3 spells CASSQDLTGSQPQHF. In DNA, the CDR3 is TGTGCCAGCAGCCAAGATCTGACAGGGAGTCAGCCCCAGCATTTT.

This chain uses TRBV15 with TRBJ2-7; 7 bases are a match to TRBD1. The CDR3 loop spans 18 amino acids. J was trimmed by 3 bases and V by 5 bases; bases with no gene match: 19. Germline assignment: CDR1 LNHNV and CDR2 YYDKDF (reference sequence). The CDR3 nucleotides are TGTGCCACCAGCCGGAGAGGGGACAGCTACAAGGCTGACTACGAGCAGTACTTC. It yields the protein CATSRRGDSYKADYEQYF.

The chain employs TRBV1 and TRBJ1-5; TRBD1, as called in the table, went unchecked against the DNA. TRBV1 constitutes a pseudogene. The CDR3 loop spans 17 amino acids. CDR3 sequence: CTSSQAATGGGNQPQHF. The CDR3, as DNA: TGCACCAGCAGCCAAGCCGCCACAGGGGGCGGCAATCAGCCCCAGCATTTT.

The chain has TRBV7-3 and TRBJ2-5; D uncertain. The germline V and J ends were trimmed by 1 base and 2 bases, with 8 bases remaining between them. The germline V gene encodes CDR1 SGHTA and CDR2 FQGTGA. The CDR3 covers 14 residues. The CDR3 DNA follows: TGTGCCAGCAGCTTAAGTAACGGTCAAGAGACCCAGTACTTC. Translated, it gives CASSLSNGQETQYF.

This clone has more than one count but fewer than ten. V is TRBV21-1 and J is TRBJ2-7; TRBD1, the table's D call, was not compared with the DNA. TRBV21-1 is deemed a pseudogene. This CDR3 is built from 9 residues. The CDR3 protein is CAGPDEQYF. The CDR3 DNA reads TGTGCCGGGCCGGACGAGCAGTACTTC.

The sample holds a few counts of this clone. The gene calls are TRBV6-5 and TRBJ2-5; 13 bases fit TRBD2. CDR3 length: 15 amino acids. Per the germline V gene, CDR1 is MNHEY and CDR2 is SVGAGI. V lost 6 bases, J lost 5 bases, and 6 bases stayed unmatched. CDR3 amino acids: CASSETSGGWETQYF. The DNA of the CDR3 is TGTGCCAGCAGCGAGACTAGCGGGGGGTGGGAGACCCAGTACTTC.

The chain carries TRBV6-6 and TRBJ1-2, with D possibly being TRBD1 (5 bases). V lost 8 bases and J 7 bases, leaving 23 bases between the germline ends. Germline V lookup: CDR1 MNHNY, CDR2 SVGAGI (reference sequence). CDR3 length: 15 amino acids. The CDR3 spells CASANNQGPIGGYTF. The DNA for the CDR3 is TGTGCCAGCGCGAACAACCAGGGTCCAATCGGTGGCTACACCTTC.

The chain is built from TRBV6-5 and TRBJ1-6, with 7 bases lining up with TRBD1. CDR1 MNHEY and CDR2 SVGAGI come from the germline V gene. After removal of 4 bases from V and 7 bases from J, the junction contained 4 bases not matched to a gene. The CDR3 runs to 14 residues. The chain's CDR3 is CASSSQTGNSPLHF. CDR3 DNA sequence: TGTGCCAGCAGTTCTCAGACAGGGAATTCACCCCTCCACTTT.

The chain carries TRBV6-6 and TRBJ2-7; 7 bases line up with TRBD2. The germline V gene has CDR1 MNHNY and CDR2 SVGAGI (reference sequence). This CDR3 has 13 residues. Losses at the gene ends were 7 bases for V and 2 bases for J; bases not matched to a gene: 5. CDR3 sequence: CASTPGLTYEQYF. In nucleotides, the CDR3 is TGTGCCAGCACTCCGGGACTAACCTACGAGCAGTACTTC.

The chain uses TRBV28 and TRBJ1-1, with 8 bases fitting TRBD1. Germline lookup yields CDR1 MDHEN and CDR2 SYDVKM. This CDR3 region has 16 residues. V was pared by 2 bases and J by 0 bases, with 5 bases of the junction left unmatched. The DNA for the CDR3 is TGTGCCAGCAGTTTAGGGCAGGGGGCCGTGAACACTGAAGCTTTCTTT. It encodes CASSLGQGAVNTEAFF.

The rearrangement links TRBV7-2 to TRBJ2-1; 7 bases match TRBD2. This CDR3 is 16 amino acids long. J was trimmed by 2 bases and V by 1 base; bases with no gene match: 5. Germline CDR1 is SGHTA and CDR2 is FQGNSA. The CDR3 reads CASSLGWGGTYNEQFF. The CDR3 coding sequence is TGTGCCAGCAGCTTAGGTTGGGGAGGGACCTACAATGAGCAGTTCTTC.

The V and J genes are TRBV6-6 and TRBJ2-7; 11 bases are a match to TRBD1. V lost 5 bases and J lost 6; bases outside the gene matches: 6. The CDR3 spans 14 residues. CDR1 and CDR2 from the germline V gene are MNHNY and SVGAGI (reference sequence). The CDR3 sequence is CASSLGQGASEQYF. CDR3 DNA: TGTGCCAGCAGTCTAGGACAGGGGGCGTCCGAGCAGTACTTC.